This TCR beta chain emerged from a study of blood T cell repertoires in COVID-19. The protocol was immunoSEQ multiplex PCR, while the TCRdb copy is restricted to in-frame clones and leaves out a portion. This table holds a few hundred thousand clones, roughly 85% found once. Germline V CDR1 and CDR2: SGHTA, FQGTGA. The CDR3 runs 16 residues. Trimming took 4 bases from V and 1 from J, leaving 16 bases between them. The sequence came from a woman under 30 with acute or convalescent COVID-19. The V call is TRBV7-3, the J call TRBJ1-1; no clear D. Sequenced input: peripheral blood. The CDR3 reads CASSSAGFLSNTEAFF. The DNA for the CDR3 is TGTGCCAGCAGCTCGGCAGGATTTTTATCGAACACTGAAGCTTTCTTT.